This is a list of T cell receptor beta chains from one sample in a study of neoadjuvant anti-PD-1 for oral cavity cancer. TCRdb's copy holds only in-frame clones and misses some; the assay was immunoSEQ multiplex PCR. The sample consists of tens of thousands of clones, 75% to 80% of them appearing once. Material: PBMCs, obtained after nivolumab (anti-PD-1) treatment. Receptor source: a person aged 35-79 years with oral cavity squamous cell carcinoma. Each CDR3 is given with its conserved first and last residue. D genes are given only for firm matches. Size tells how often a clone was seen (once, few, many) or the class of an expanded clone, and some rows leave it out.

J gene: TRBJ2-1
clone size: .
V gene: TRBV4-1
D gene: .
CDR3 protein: CASSQEYRYNEQFF
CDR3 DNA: TGCGCCAGCAGCCAAGAGTACAGGTACAATGAGCAGTTCTTC

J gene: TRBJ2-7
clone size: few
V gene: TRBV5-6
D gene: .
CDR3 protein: CASSQQYEQYF
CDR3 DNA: TGTGCCAGCAGCCAGCAATACGAGCAGTACTTC

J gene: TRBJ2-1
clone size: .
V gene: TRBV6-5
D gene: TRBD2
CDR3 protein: CASSYSGTSGYNEQFF
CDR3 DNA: TGTGCCAGCAGTTATTCCGGGACTAGCGGATACAATGAGCAGTTCTTC

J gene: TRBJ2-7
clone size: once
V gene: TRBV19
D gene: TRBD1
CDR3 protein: CASSIGQGAYEQYF
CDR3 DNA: TGTGCCAGTAGTATCGGACAGGGGGCCTACGAGCAGTACTTC

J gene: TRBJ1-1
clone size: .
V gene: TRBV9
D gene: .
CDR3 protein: CASSVGSGGAATEAFF
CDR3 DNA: TGTGCCAGCAGCGTAGGGTCCGGGGGCGCGGCCACTGAAGCTTTCTTT

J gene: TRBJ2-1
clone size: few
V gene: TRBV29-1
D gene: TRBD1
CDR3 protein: CSVPGQRSIWEQFF
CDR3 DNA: TGCAGCGTTCCGGGACAGCGATCCATATGGGAGCAGTTCTTC

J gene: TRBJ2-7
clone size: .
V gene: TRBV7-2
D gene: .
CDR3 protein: CASADLYEQYF
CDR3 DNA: TGTGCCAGCGCTGACCTCTACGAGCAGTACTTC

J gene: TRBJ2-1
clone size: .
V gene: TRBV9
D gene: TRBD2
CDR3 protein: CASSVALAGGFNEQFF
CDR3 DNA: TGTGCCAGCAGCGTAGCACTAGCGGGGGGTTTCAATGAGCAGTTCTTC

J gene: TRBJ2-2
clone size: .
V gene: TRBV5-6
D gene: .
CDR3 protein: CASSPSGRTDANTGELFF
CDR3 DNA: TGTGCCAGCAGCCCCTCGGGACGGACCGACGCGAACACCGGGGAGCTGTTTTTT

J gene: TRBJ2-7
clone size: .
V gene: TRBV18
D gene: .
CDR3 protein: CASSPYGPPGGEQYF
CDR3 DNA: TGTGCCAGCTCACCATACGGGCCGCCCGGTGGGGAGCAGTACTTC

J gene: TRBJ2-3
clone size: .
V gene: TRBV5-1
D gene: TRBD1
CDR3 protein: CASSLGDSTDTQYF
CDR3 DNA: TGCGCCAGCAGCTTGGGGGACAGTACAGATACGCAGTATTTT

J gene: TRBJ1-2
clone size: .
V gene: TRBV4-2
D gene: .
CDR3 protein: CASSQGETANYGYTF
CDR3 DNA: TGTGCCAGCAGCCAAGGGGAAACAGCTAACTATGGCTACACCTTC

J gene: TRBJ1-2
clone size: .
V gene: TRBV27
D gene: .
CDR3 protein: CASRLQTAQNYGYTF
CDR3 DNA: TGTGCCAGCAGATTACAGACAGCCCAGAACTATGGCTACACCTTC

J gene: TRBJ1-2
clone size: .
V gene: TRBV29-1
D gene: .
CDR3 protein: CSVEELGYGYTF
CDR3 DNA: TGCAGCGTTGAGGAATTGGGCTATGGCTACACCTTC

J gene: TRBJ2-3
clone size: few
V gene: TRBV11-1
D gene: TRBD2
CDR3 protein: CASSLGLGGGAGDTQYF
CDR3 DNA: TGTGCCAGCAGCTTAGGTCTCGGCGGGGGGGCCGGAGATACGCAGTATTTT

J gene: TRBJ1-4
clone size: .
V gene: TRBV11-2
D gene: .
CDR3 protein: CASSSPGGGGNEKLFF
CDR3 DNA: TGTGCCAGCAGCTCACCGGGGGGCGGCGGTAATGAAAAACTGTTTTTT